The next 20 T cell receptor beta chains were all read from a single sample in a study of sequential checkpoint blockade in melanoma. Profiled with immunoSEQ multiplex PCR; TCRdb holds only in-frame clones, not every one. The data hold about 7,400 clones, with around 22% observed a single time. Described treatment: randomized to nivolumab then ipilimumab (arm A) or the reverse (arm B). The source was tumor tissue (inferred from file names), collected from a patient given nivolumab and ipilimumab in sequence. Every receptor here comes from a human donor with melanoma.

This chain links TRBV9 with TRBJ2-5, with D perhaps TRBD1 or TRBD2 (5 bases each). Trimming took 4 bases from V and 4 from J, leaving 11 bases between them. The CDR3 sequence is 13 residues long. Germline lookup yields CDR1 SGDLS and CDR2 YYNGEE. CDR3 in DNA: TGTGCCAGCAGCCTCGACAGCGGAGAGACCCAGTACTTC. Its protein product is CASSLDSGETQYF.

The chain recombines TRBV30 with TRBJ2-1; 15 nucleotides align to TRBD2. V lost 3 bases, J lost 3 bases, and 6 bases stayed unmatched. Germline CDR1 is GTSNPN and CDR2 is SVGIG (reference sequence). This CDR3 is built from 17 residues. The CDR3: CAWRTGTSGGHYNEQFF. CDR3 DNA: TGTGCCTGGAGGACGGGGACTAGCGGGGGGCACTACAATGAGCAGTTCTTC.

V is TRBV18 and J is TRBJ2-5; D unresolved. V gave up 1 base and J gave up 5 bases, with 5 bases separating them. This CDR3 is built from 12 residues. The germline gives CDR1 KGHSH, CDR2 LQKENI. The CDR3 region has the DNA TGTGCCAGCTCACCACTGGCGGAGACCCAGTACTTC. Translation: CASSPLAETQYF.

This chain uses TRBV19 with TRBJ2-1; 7 nucleotides line up with TRBD2. Germline assignment: CDR1 LNHDA and CDR2 SQIVND (reference sequence). With 5 bases clipped from V and 0 bases from J, the junction kept 7 bases outside the gene matches. The CDR3 covers 16 residues. The CDR3 DNA reads as TGTGCCAGTAGTCTCGGGGGAGGGCCCTCCTACAATGAGCAGTTCTTC. Its protein is CASSLGGGPSYNEQFF. The variable domain in full, with the rest retrieved from reference TRBV19 and TRBJ2-1, is DGGITQSPKYLFRKEGQNVTLSCEQNLNHDAMYWYRQDPGQGLRLIYYSQIVNDFQKGDIAEGYSVSREKKESFPLTVTSAQKNPTAFYLCASSLGGGPSYNEQFFGPGTRLTVL.

This clone was observed at least ten times. This sequence joins TRBV11-3 and TRBJ2-7; 9 bases line up with TRBD1. Unmatched junction bases numbered 8, after V lost 5 bases and J lost 3 bases. Germline V lookup: CDR1 SGHNT, CDR2 YENEEA. This CDR3 is 15 amino acids long. In nucleotides, the CDR3 is TGTGCCAGCAGCATCACAGGGGGCGAGGGCTACGAGCAGTACTTC. Its protein product is CASSITGGEGYEQYF.

By share of the sample, this clone is medium-sized. This sequence joins TRBV6-8 and TRBJ2-7; a weak D match, TRBD2 (6 bases). This CDR3 spans 13 amino acids. Between the trimmed V and J ends, which lost 4 bases and 1 base, there was a span of 8 bases. The germline V gene has CDR1 MNHGY and CDR2 SAAAGT. CDR3 bases: TGTGCCAGCAGTTGGGGGGTGTCCTACGAGCAGTACTTC. It is translated as CASSWGVSYEQYF.

This clone was counted only a few times. V is TRBV9 and J is TRBJ2-5; 16 bases fit TRBD2. The trim removed 2 bases at V and 4 bases at J, leaving 8 bases unmatched. CDR3 size: 18 residues. Per the germline V gene, CDR1 is SGDLS and CDR2 is YYNGEE. The CDR3 protein is CASSVGTSGRGVGETQYF. CDR3 coding DNA: TGTGCCAGCAGCGTCGGGACTAGCGGGAGGGGAGTGGGAGAGACCCAGTACTTC.

This chain uses TRBV5-1 with TRBJ1-1, with D unclear. Germline assignment: CDR1 SGHRS and CDR2 YFSETQ. Trimming removed 0 bases at V and 1 base at J, with 7 bases between. The CDR3 has 14 residues. The CDR3 DNA reads TGCGCCAGCAGCTTGGGGTTTGGGAACACTGAAGCTTTCTTT. It specifies CASSLGFGNTEAFF. Together with reference TRBV5-1 and TRBJ1-1, the CDR3 gives the full variable domain: KAGVTQTPRYLIKTRGQQVTLSCSPISGHRSVSWYQQTPGQGLQFLFEYFSETQRNKGNFPGRFSGRQFSNSRSEMNVSTLELGDSALYLCASSLGFGNTEAFFGQGTRLTVV.

This clone was detected only a few times. V and J are TRBV6-8 and TRBJ1-5; no firm D call. V shed 7 bases and J shed 3 bases, with 13 bases lying between them. The CDR3 has 14 residues. Germline lookup yields CDR1 MNHGY and CDR2 SAAAGT. The CDR3, as DNA: TGTGCCAGCACCGTAGACACCCTCAATCAGCCCCAGCATTTT. Encoded protein: CASTVDTLNQPQHF.

This clone was seen only a few times. The chain employs TRBV19 and TRBJ1-5; D is undetermined. From germline, CDR1 is LNHDA and CDR2 SQIVND (reference sequence). The CDR3 covers 16 residues. V gave up 3 bases and J gave up 1 base, with 13 bases separating them. The CDR3 is CASSILPGGSNQPQHF. The CDR3, as DNA: TGTGCCAGTAGTATTCTCCCAGGCGGGAGCAATCAGCCCCAGCATTTT.

This clone occurred a few times. V usage is TRBV27 and J usage is TRBJ2-7, with D unclear. The CDR3 consists of 12 residues. V shed 4 bases and J shed 5 bases, with 9 bases lying between them. Germline V CDR1 and CDR2: MNHEY, SMNVEV (reference sequence). CDR3 sequence (DNA): TGTGCCAGCAGTTCCCAGGAACACGAGCAGTACTTC. Translating gives CASSSQEHEQYF.

The V gene is TRBV6-8, the J gene TRBJ2-1; D gene ambiguous. Germline loops: CDR1 MNHGY, CDR2 SAAAGT. The CDR3 is made up of 16 amino acids. V lost 4 bases, J lost 11 bases, and 24 bases lay in between. The CDR3 bases are TGTGCCAGCAGTTTTCCCCTTAGGACGGAGCAAGATAAGCAGTTCTTC. The encoded protein is CASSFPLRTEQDKQFF.

The chain joins TRBV9 to TRBJ1-2; TRBD1 might be the D (5 bases). Trimming stripped 4 bases from V and 0 bases from J, with 13 bases between. This CDR3 comprises 15 residues. Looked up from germline, CDR1 is SGDLS and CDR2 is YYNGEE. Written as DNA, the CDR3 is TGTGCCAGCAGCCGTACAGGAGACACTAACTATGGCTACACCTTC. Protein: CASSRTGDTNYGYTF.

The rearrangement links TRBV30 to TRBJ1-5, with unresolved D. Deletions cut 1 base from V and 0 bases from J, with 7 bases between. The CDR3 runs 14 residues. Looked up from germline, CDR1 is GTSNPN and CDR2 is SVGIG (reference sequence). The CDR3 DNA reads TGTGCCTGGAGTGGGAGGATTAGCAATCAGCCCCAGCATTTT. This sequence encodes CAWSGRISNQPQHF. The whole variable domain, remainder taken from reference TRBV30 and TRBJ1-5, is SQTIHQWPATLVQPVGSPLSLECTVEGTSNPNLYWYRQAAGRGLQLLFYSVGIGQISSEVPQNLSASRPQDRQFILSSKKLLLSDSGFYLCAWSGRISNQPQHFGDGTRLSIL.

The chain links TRBV11-3 to TRBJ2-7; D possibly corresponds to TRBD1 (7 bases). The V end was cut by 3 bases, the J end by 3 bases, with 15 bases between. This CDR3 region has 15 residues. Germline lookup yields CDR1 SGHNT and CDR2 YENEEA. The CDR3 protein is CASSFTGEVGYEQYF. The DNA of the CDR3 is TGTGCCAGCAGCTTTACAGGGGAGGTGGGCTACGAGCAGTACTTC.

There are a few counts of this clone. V is TRBV6-1 and J is TRBJ1-5; D is unclear. Trimming took 1 base from V and 1 from J, leaving 5 bases between them. The CDR3 is 14 amino acids. Germline assignment: CDR1 MNHNS and CDR2 SASEGT. CDR3 sequence (DNA): TGTGCCAGCAGTGAAGTCGGCAGCAATCAGCCCCAGCATTTT. As protein: CASSEVGSNQPQHF.

The chain uses TRBV11-3 and TRBJ2-5; no firm D call. The CDR3 is 17 residues long. V lost 2 bases, J lost 0 bases, and 16 bases lay in between. CDR1 is SGHNT and CDR2 is YENEEA in the germline V gene. In nucleotides, the CDR3 is TGTGCCAGCAGCTTAAATTTGGCCCTCTCCGACCAAGAGACCCAGTACTTC. Translated: CASSLNLALSDQETQYF.

The chain links TRBV5-1 to TRBJ1-1; D possibly corresponds to TRBD1 (6 bases). There are 15 residues in the CDR3. The germline V and J ends were trimmed by 1 base and 2 bases, with 12 bases remaining between them. CDR1 is SGHRS, CDR2 YFSETQ, per germline. CDR3 region: CASSLNGQHNTEAFF. The DNA for the CDR3 is TGCGCCAGCAGCTTGAACGGACAGCACAACACTGAAGCTTTCTTT.

The V and J genes are TRBV2 and TRBJ1-5; a weak D match, TRBD1 (6 bases). V lost 6 bases and J 2 bases, leaving 14 bases between the germline ends. This CDR3 is built from 15 residues. Germline CDR1 reads SNHLY; CDR2 reads FYNNEI. The CDR3 bases are TGTGCCAGCAGCCCAGGGGAGGTCGGCAATCAGCCCCAGCATTTT. This translates into CASSPGEVGNQPQHF.

This clone occurred many times. The V gene is TRBV11-3, the J gene TRBJ2-5, with TRBD1 identical over 12 bases. CDR3 length: 15 residues. The V segment lost 4 bases and the J segment 5 bases; nucleotides outside the gene matches: 5. Germline V gene data show CDR1 as SGHNT and CDR2 as YENEEA. As DNA, the CDR3 is TGTGCCAGCAGCTCGGGACAGGGGGCTCGGGAGACCCAGTACTTC. Translation: CASSSGQGARETQYF. The full variable domain, its missing parts supplied by reference TRBV11-3 and TRBJ2-5, is EAGVVQSPRYKIIEKKQPVAFWCNPISGHNTLYWYLQNLGQGPELLIRYENEEAVDDSQLPKDRFSAERLKGVDSTLKIQPAELGDSAVYLCASSSGQGARETQYFGPGTRLLVL.